This note documents a single T cell receptor (beta chain) sequence. The antigen is not known. This record comes from a study of blood T cells in healthy people across ages. Trimming cost V 3 bases and J 1 base; bases outside gene matches: 12. The CDR3 extends over 19 amino acids. CDR1 MNHEY and CDR2 SMNVEV come from the germline V gene (reference sequence). The second PCR ran about 6 to 11 cycles with a sample-barcoded 5' primer and J-beta primers. TCRdb fed the 5' RACE reads into MiXCR, producing one record per CDR3 protein. The data contain under 2,000,000 distinct CDR3 sequences, just under 50% of them singletons. Whole-study findings and limits: Diversity estimates drawn from one million T cells were deemed underestimates.

In each sample, at least 7 million PBMCs were isolated. Sequenced: blood. The TCR originated in a woman in her thirties or forties in good health. The V call is TRBV27, the J call TRBJ2-3; 11 nucleotides agree with TRBD2. The CDR3 DNA follows: TGTGCCAGCAGTTTGGGTACGGGGCTAGCGGGGGGCCGCACAGATACGCAGTATTTT. It yields the protein CASSLGTGLAGGRTDTQYF.